The subject of this entry is one T cell receptor beta chain. This CDR3 is 15 amino acids long. Trimming left V 5 bases short and J 2 bases short, with 15 bases between. CDR1 and CDR2 from the germline V gene are SGHTA and FQGNSA. The source of the sample is a study of metastatic and nonmetastatic thyroid tumors. All patients were treatment-naive before thyroid surgery. TCRdb reanalyzed the PCR reads via MiXCR. Of about 59,000 clones detected, under 30% appear once; the ten largest clones hold about 16%. J is TRBJ1-2 and V is TRBV7-2, with D possibly TRBD1 on 5 matching bases. The receptor was derived from a female donor with papillary thyroid cancer or a benign thyroid nodule (not recorded which). Some clones in this sample may be carry-over from other donors' samples. The sequenced material came from blood. The CDR3 spells CASSPNRDGNYGYTF. The CDR3 bases are TGTGCCAGCAGCCCAAACCGGGACGGAAACTATGGCTACACCTTC.